This TCR beta chain was sequenced during a study of blood T cell repertoires in COVID-19. Across the whole study: Italy, Spain and the United States were the sources of the convalescent and acute COVID-19 samples.

Germline V gene data show CDR1 as SQVTM and CDR2 as ANQGSEA. The CDR3 has 13 residues. V gave up 2 bases and J gave up 3 bases; unmatched junction bases: 4. Repertoires were generated with immunoSEQ multiplex PCR, while TCRdb's copy carries only in-frame clones and drops some. The sample carries hundreds of thousands of clones, 80% to 90% recorded once. This clone was counted only a few times. This sequence originates from a woman aged 40 to 50 with active or convalescent COVID-19. This chain links TRBV29-1 with TRBJ2-7; 7 bases match TRBD2. Sequenced: peripheral blood. The CDR3 DNA follows: TGCAGCGTTGAAAGGTGGGGGGGCTACGAGCAGTACTTC. Translated: CSVERWGGYEQYF.